This is a list of T cell receptor beta chains from one sample in a study of blood T cell repertoires in COVID-19. Data came from immunoSEQ multiplex PCR; TCRdb stores just in-frame clones and leaves some out. The sample lists roughly 340,000 clones, around 87% seen once, with about 6% in the top ten. Sample: peripheral blood. The receptor set was obtained from a woman aged 45-65 years with COVID-19, enrolled during active disease. Both conserved end residues are part of each CDR3. The D gene is left open where the match is weak. Only some rows state a clone size, as once, few, many or a class for expanded clones.

d_call j_call clone_size v_call cdr3_aa cdr3_nt
TRBD1 TRBJ2-7 few TRBV5-1 CASSRTGTYEQYF TGCGCCAGCAGCAGGACAGGGACTTACGAGCAGTACTTC
. TRBJ1-2 . TRBV15 CATSRARGYGYTF TGTGCCACCAGCAGAGCCCGGGGGTATGGCTACACCTTC
. TRBJ1-5 . TRBV5-6 CASSLVGGDPRYQHF TGTGCCAGCAGCTTAGTGGGAGGGGACCCTAGGTACCAGCATTTT
. TRBJ2-5 . TRBV3-1/TRBV3-2 CASSQDNTRRDREQYF TGTGCCAGCAGCCAAGATAATACCCGCCGGGATAGAGAACAGTACTTC
TRBD1 TRBJ1-1 . TRBV6-5 CASSQQGIVNTEAFF TGTGCCAGCAGCCAACAGGGGATTGTGAACACTGAAGCTTTCTTT
. TRBJ2-5 . TRBV28 CASRGMETQYF TGTGCCAGTAGAGGGATGGAGACCCAGTACTTC
. TRBJ1-2 . TRBV5-1 CASSGDTYGYTF TGCGCCAGCAGCGGGGACACCTATGGCTACACCTTC
. TRBJ2-5 . TRBV10-2 CASSESGRGQETQYF TGCGCCAGCAGTGAGTCGGGGCGGGGACAAGAGACCCAGTACTTC
TRBD1 TRBJ2-2 . TRBV29-1 CSVRQGTYTGELFF TGCAGCGTAAGACAGGGGACATACACCGGGGAGCTGTTTTTT
. TRBJ1-1 few TRBV28 CASSLPQSARTEAFF TGTGCCAGCAGTTTACCTCAGTCAGCGAGGACTGAAGCTTTCTTT
TRBD2 TRBJ2-7 once TRBV6-2/TRBV6-3 CASSRGTSGTYEQYF TGTGCCAGCAGCCGCGGGACTAGCGGGACCTACGAGCAGTACTTC
. TRBJ1-1 . TRBV11-3 CASSLTSTGGTEAFF TGTGCCAGCAGCCTTACTTCGACAGGCGGGACTGAAGCTTTCTTT
TRBD1 TRBJ1-1 . TRBV5-4 CASIRDRGTTEAFF TGTGCCAGCATACGGGACAGGGGGACAACTGAAGCTTTCTTT
TRBD1 TRBJ1-4 . TRBV11-2 CASSSTTGGEEKLFF TGTGCCAGCAGCTCGACCACAGGGGGGGAAGAAAAACTGTTTTTT
. TRBJ2-1 . TRBV5-1 CASSLGRLTAYNEQFF TGCGCCAGCAGCTTGGGACGGCTTACAGCCTACAATGAGCAGTTCTTC
TRBD2 TRBJ2-5 . TRBV4-1 CASSQELGLAGDLETQYF TGCGCCAGCAGCCAAGAATTAGGACTAGCGGGAGACTTAGAGACCCAGTACTTC
. TRBJ2-2 . TRBV6-2/TRBV6-3 CASSSPSSGERTGELFF TGTGCCAGCAGTTCCCCCTCCTCGGGAGAAAGGACCGGGGAGCTGTTTTTT
. TRBJ1-4 . TRBV28 CASSLGGRWVDEKLFF TGTGCCAGCAGTTTAGGGGGCAGATGGGTTGACGAAAAACTGTTTTTT
. TRBJ1-4 . TRBV2 CASWTVPNEKLFF TGTGCCAGCTGGACAGTCCCCAATGAAAAACTGTTTTTT
TRBD1 TRBJ2-1 once TRBV3-1/TRBV3-2 CASSSSKTGPKYNEQFF TGTGCCAGCAGTTCCAGTAAGACAGGGCCGAAATACAATGAGCAGTTCTTC
. TRBJ2-1 . TRBV10-3 CAISVQGKTYNEQFF TGTGCCATCAGTGTACAGGGAAAAACCTACAATGAGCAGTTCTTC
TRBD1 TRBJ2-7 . TRBV6-5 CASSSIRGQESEQYF TGTGCCAGCAGTTCCATAAGGGGGCAAGAGAGCGAGCAGTACTTC
. TRBJ2-1 . TRBV12-3/TRBV12-4 CASIGGRRNEQFF TGTGCCAGCATCGGGGGGCGCAGAAATGAGCAGTTCTTC
TRBD2 TRBJ2-3 . TRBV12-5 CASDLAGTSPDTQYF TGTGCTAGTGATTTGGCCGGGACTAGCCCCGATACGCAGTATTTT
TRBD1 TRBJ1-2 . TRBV6-5 CASKNLQGYGYTF TGTGCCAGCAAGAACTTACAGGGGTACGGCTACACCTTC
. TRBJ1-5 . TRBV13 CASSLGGHQPQHF TGTGCCAGCAGCTTGGGGGGGCACCAGCCCCAGCATTTT
TRBD1 TRBJ1-2 once TRBV30 CAWRSRGPTNYGYTF TGTGCCTGGAGATCCAGGGGGCCCACTAACTATGGCTACACCTTC
. TRBJ2-5 . TRBV5-1 CASSWVEGARETQYF TGCGCCAGCAGCTGGGTGGAGGGGGCGAGAGAGACCCAGTACTTC
TRBD2 TRBJ2-1 . TRBV10-3 CAISDSGFYNEQFF TGTGCCATCAGTGATAGCGGGTTCTACAATGAGCAGTTCTTC
TRBD1 TRBJ1-2 . TRBV19 CASSNQLKTGGNGYTF TGTGCCAGTAGCAACCAACTTAAAACAGGGGGCAATGGCTACACCTTC
TRBD1 TRBJ2-3 . TRBV5-1 CASSSLRQGGTDTQYF TGCGCCAGCAGCTCCCTTCGACAGGGTGGCACAGATACGCAGTATTTT
TRBD1 TRBJ2-5 . TRBV5-1 CASSPDSRTGRETQYF TGCGCCAGCAGCCCAGATTCGCGGACAGGGAGGGAGACCCAGTACTTC
. TRBJ1-1 . TRBV9 CASSVEVYLAGAKNTEAFF TGTGCCAGCAGCGTAGAAGTTTATTTGGCTGGGGCTAAGAACACTGAAGCTTTCTTT
. TRBJ2-7 . TRBV21-1 CASRPGTEGVYEQYF TGTGCCAGCAGACCGGGGACAGAGGGGGTCTACGAGCAGTACTTC
. TRBJ1-1 . TRBV5-1 CASSFGDRGKNTEAFF TGCGCCAGCAGCTTTGGCGATAGGGGTAAGAACACTGAAGCTTTCTTT
. TRBJ2-3 . TRBV11-3 CASSSREESDTQYF TGTGCCAGCAGCTCCCGGGAAGAGAGTGATACGCAGTATTTT
. TRBJ1-2 . TRBV14 CASSPGQLLYGYTF TGTGCCAGCAGCCCTGGACAGCTTCTTTATGGCTACACCTTC
TRBD2 TRBJ2-5 once TRBV5-4 CASTTPGLGPAAQYF TGTGCCAGCACCACCCCGGGACTAGGGCCCGCGGCCCAGTACTTC
TRBD1 TRBJ2-4 . TRBV6-5 CASRLDRGWDIQYF TGTGCCAGCAGGTTGGACAGGGGATGGGACATTCAGTACTTC
. TRBJ1-1 . TRBV3-1/TRBV3-2 CASSREVGAAFF TGTGCCAGCAGTCGAGAGGTGGGTGCCGCTTTCTTT
TRBD2 TRBJ2-7 . TRBV4-1 CASSLREGSSYEQYF TGCGCCAGCAGCCTCCGGGAGGGTAGCTCCTACGAGCAGTACTTC
TRBD2 TRBJ2-1 . TRBV15 CATSRGGTSGRVEQFF TGTGCCACCAGCAGAGGAGGGACTAGCGGGAGGGTCGAGCAGTTCTTC
. TRBJ1-3 . TRBV27 CASSPRGGSGNTIYF TGTGCCAGCAGCCCTAGGGGGGGCTCTGGAAACACCATATATTTT
. TRBJ1-5 . TRBV6-5 CASRQVGGIQPQHF TGTGCCAGCAGGCAGGTCGGGGGAATCCAGCCCCAGCATTTT
. TRBJ1-5 few TRBV5-5 CASSFGISNQPQHF TGTGCCAGCAGCTTCGGGATTAGCAATCAGCCCCAGCATTTT
. TRBJ2-7 . TRBV21-1 CASSTKGQGEYEQYF TGTGCCAGCAGCACTAAGGGACAGGGGGAGTACGAGCAGTACTTC
. TRBJ2-5 . TRBV2 CASRTQGRETQYF TGTGCCAGCAGAACACAGGGCCGGGAGACCCAGTACTTC
TRBD2 TRBJ2-2 . TRBV6-5 CASSTGLARTGELFF TGTGCCAGCAGTACTGGACTAGCGCGCACCGGGGAGCTGTTTTTT
TRBD1 TRBJ1-2 . TRBV5-1 CASRQGTTNYGYTF TGCGCCAGTAGACAGGGGACGACTAACTATGGCTACACCTTC
TRBD2 TRBJ2-5 . TRBV27 CASSLTAFGLAGVSGETQYF TGTGCCAGCAGTTTGACAGCATTTGGGCTAGCGGGTGTGAGTGGTGAGACCCAGTACTTC
. TRBJ1-2 once TRBV3-1/TRBV3-2 CASSLQPNYGYTF TGTGCCAGCAGCCTACAGCCCAACTATGGCTACACCTTC
TRBD2 TRBJ2-3 once TRBV7-3 CASSGTSGRATDTQYF TGTGCCAGCAGCGGGACTAGCGGGAGGGCCACAGATACGCAGTATTTT
TRBD2 TRBJ2-5 . TRBV11-2 CASSLGTRQETQYF TGTGCCAGCAGCCTCGGGACTAGACAAGAGACCCAGTACTTC
. TRBJ2-7 . TRBV2 CASSEKIGGGF TGTGCCAGCAGCGAAAAAATAGGCGGAGGCTTC
TRBD2 TRBJ2-1 . TRBV19 CASSLMGLAGEGEQFF TGTGCCAGTAGCCTAATGGGACTAGCGGGAGAAGGTGAGCAGTTCTTC